Listed below are T cell receptor beta chains from one sample, sequenced in a study of T cells in Graves' hyperthyroidism and ophthalmopathy. One entry per CDR3 protein, called by TCRdb with MiXCR from the multiplex PCR reads. The sample shows approximately 570,000 distinct CDR3 sequences, 15% to 20% of them seen only once. Sample: blood. These receptors were obtained from a man between 40 and 49 years old with Graves' ophthalmopathy. CDR3s include the opening cysteine and the closing phenylalanine or tryptophan. D genes are given only for firm matches. Clone size is given for some rows only: seen once, a few or many times, or a class if the clone is expanded.

j_call: TRBJ2-3
clone_size: -
d_call: TRBD2
v_call: TRBV4-1
cdr3_aa: CASSRLPGLGVGDTQYF
cdr3_nt: TGCGCCAGCAGCCGATTACCGGGACTAGGAGTTGGAGATACGCAGTATTTT

j_call: TRBJ2-4
clone_size: -
d_call: TRBD2
v_call: TRBV6-5
cdr3_aa: CASSYGGVPKNIQYF
cdr3_nt: TGTGCCAGCAGTTACGGGGGGGTACCCAAAAACATTCAGTACTTC

j_call: TRBJ2-1
clone_size: few
d_call: TRBD2
v_call: TRBV19
cdr3_aa: CASSIGASTSPYNEQFF
cdr3_nt: TGTGCCAGTAGTATAGGAGCCTCGACTAGCCCATACAATGAGCAGTTCTTC

j_call: TRBJ1-3
clone_size: few
d_call: -
v_call: TRBV30
cdr3_aa: CAWTTPRFKAGNTIYF
cdr3_nt: TGTGCCTGGACCACCCCACGGTTTAAGGCTGGAAACACCATATATTTT

j_call: TRBJ2-1
clone_size: many
d_call: -
v_call: TRBV2
cdr3_aa: CASKGGDSYNEQFF
cdr3_nt: TGTGCATCTAAGGGGGGAGACTCCTACAATGAGCAGTTCTTC

j_call: TRBJ2-1
clone_size: many
d_call: TRBD2
v_call: TRBV7-3
cdr3_aa: CASSPQLAGGRNEQFF
cdr3_nt: TGTGCCAGCAGCCCACAGTTGGCGGGAGGACGCAATGAGCAGTTCTTC

j_call: TRBJ2-3
clone_size: -
d_call: -
v_call: TRBV4-2
cdr3_aa: CASSQGTPDTQYF
cdr3_nt: TGTGCCAGCAGCCAAGGGACACCAGATACGCAGTATTTT

j_call: TRBJ2-3
clone_size: many
d_call: TRBD2
v_call: TRBV20-1
cdr3_aa: CSARLAGGTDTQYF
cdr3_nt: TGCAGTGCTAGACTAGCGGGAGGGACAGATACGCAGTATTTT

j_call: TRBJ2-7
clone_size: many
d_call: TRBD1
v_call: TRBV6-1
cdr3_aa: CASSRDRGTYEQYF
cdr3_nt: TGTGCCAGCAGCCGGGACAGGGGGACCTACGAGCAGTACTTC

j_call: TRBJ1-1
clone_size: -
d_call: -
v_call: TRBV6-2/TRBV6-3
cdr3_aa: CASRGVGNTEAFF
cdr3_nt: TGTGCCAGCAGGGGGGTAGGGAACACTGAAGCTTTCTTT

j_call: TRBJ2-5
clone_size: many
d_call: -
v_call: TRBV20-1
cdr3_aa: CSARDGRTLMETQYF
cdr3_nt: TGCAGTGCTAGAGACGGAAGGACGCTAATGGAGACCCAGTACTTC

j_call: TRBJ1-2
clone_size: many
d_call: TRBD1
v_call: TRBV15
cdr3_aa: CATSLRDSYGYTF
cdr3_nt: TGTGCCACCAGCCTGCGGGACAGCTATGGCTACACCTTC

j_call: TRBJ2-2
clone_size: few
d_call: -
v_call: TRBV27
cdr3_aa: CASSLISGRGTGELFF
cdr3_nt: TGTGCCAGCAGTTTAATTTCGGGCAGGGGCACCGGGGAGCTGTTTTTT

j_call: TRBJ2-7
clone_size: few
d_call: -
v_call: TRBV5-1
cdr3_aa: CASSPGLYSGSYEQYF
cdr3_nt: TGCGCCAGCAGCCCTGGACTATACAGTGGTTCCTACGAGCAGTACTTC

j_call: TRBJ2-1
clone_size: many
d_call: -
v_call: TRBV12-3/TRBV12-4
cdr3_aa: CASSLRGEASTLFF
cdr3_nt: TGTGCCAGCAGTTTACGTGGGGAGGCATCGACGTTGTTCTTC

j_call: TRBJ2-5
clone_size: -
d_call: TRBD2
v_call: TRBV19
cdr3_aa: CASSLSGGSLETQYF
cdr3_nt: TGTGCCAGTAGCCTTAGCGGGGGGAGTTTGGAGACCCAGTACTTC

j_call: TRBJ2-7
clone_size: few
d_call: TRBD2
v_call: TRBV5-1
cdr3_aa: CASSSTSGRAGKQYF
cdr3_nt: TGCGCCAGCAGCTCCACTAGCGGGAGGGCCGGGAAGCAGTACTTC

j_call: TRBJ1-1
clone_size: many
d_call: -
v_call: TRBV20-1
cdr3_aa: CSARSPNTEAFF
cdr3_nt: TGCAGTGCTAGAAGCCCGAACACTGAAGCTTTCTTT

j_call: TRBJ1-2
clone_size: few
d_call: -
v_call: TRBV7-6
cdr3_aa: CASSPEVENYGYTF
cdr3_nt: TGTGCCAGCAGCCCCGAAGTGGAGAACTATGGCTACACCTTC

j_call: TRBJ1-2
clone_size: few
d_call: TRBD1
v_call: TRBV28
cdr3_aa: CASSLYRGNGYTF
cdr3_nt: TGTGCCAGCAGTTTATACAGGGGTAATGGCTACACCTTC

j_call: TRBJ2-7
clone_size: many
d_call: -
v_call: TRBV28
cdr3_aa: CASSGPGSAYEQYF
cdr3_nt: TGTGCCAGCAGTGGGCCGGGATCGGCATACGAGCAGTACTTC

j_call: TRBJ2-1
clone_size: few
d_call: -
v_call: TRBV12-3/TRBV12-4
cdr3_aa: CASSRAGDNEQFF
cdr3_nt: TGTGCCAGCAGCCGCGCAGGAGACAATGAGCAGTTCTTC

j_call: TRBJ2-1
clone_size: many
d_call: -
v_call: TRBV27
cdr3_aa: CASSLGADNEQFF
cdr3_nt: TGTGCCAGCAGTTTAGGGGCCGACAATGAGCAGTTCTTC

j_call: TRBJ2-7
clone_size: few
d_call: -
v_call: TRBV2
cdr3_aa: CASSELPGVGRSEQYF
cdr3_nt: TGTGCCAGCAGTGAGCTCCCAGGGGTAGGGAGGTCCGAGCAGTACTTC

j_call: TRBJ2-1
clone_size: few
d_call: TRBD2
v_call: TRBV6-1
cdr3_aa: CASSPGGVSYNEQFF
cdr3_nt: TGTGCCTCCTCCCCGGGGGGGGTCTCCTACAATGAGCAGTTCTTC

j_call: TRBJ2-3
clone_size: -
d_call: TRBD1
v_call: TRBV12-3/TRBV12-4
cdr3_aa: CASSLDGTGGHTQYF
cdr3_nt: TGTGCCAGCAGTTTAGATGGGACAGGGGGCCATACGCAGTATTTT

j_call: TRBJ2-6
clone_size: few
d_call: TRBD1
v_call: TRBV6-1
cdr3_aa: CASSVTRQGARGANVLTF
cdr3_nt: TGTGCCAGCAGTGTCACCAGGCAGGGGGCGCGCGGGGCCAACGTCCTGACTTTC

j_call: TRBJ2-1
clone_size: many
d_call: TRBD2
v_call: TRBV30
cdr3_aa: CALLAGGPLGGNEQFF
cdr3_nt: TGTGCCTTACTAGCGGGAGGGCCTCTGGGGGGCAATGAGCAGTTCTTC

j_call: TRBJ1-1
clone_size: -
d_call: -
v_call: TRBV10-3
cdr3_aa: CAISEGVYGTEAFF
cdr3_nt: TGTGCCATCTCGGAAGGGGTTTATGGTACTGAAGCTTTCTTT

j_call: TRBJ1-6
clone_size: -
d_call: -
v_call: TRBV12-3/TRBV12-4
cdr3_aa: CASSLEAANSPLHF
cdr3_nt: TGTGCCAGCAGTTTAGAGGCTGCAAATTCACCCCTCCACTTT

j_call: TRBJ2-5
clone_size: -
d_call: -
v_call: TRBV4-1
cdr3_aa: CASSQDDSTETQYF
cdr3_nt: TGCGCCAGCAGCCAAGATGACTCCACAGAGACCCAGTACTTC

j_call: TRBJ2-3
clone_size: -
d_call: TRBD2
v_call: TRBV6-2/TRBV6-3
cdr3_aa: CASSYERSGRGSSTDTQYF
cdr3_nt: TGTGCCAGCAGTTACGAACGGAGTGGGAGGGGTTCTAGCACAGATACGCAGTATTTT

j_call: TRBJ2-7
clone_size: many
d_call: TRBD1
v_call: TRBV7-2
cdr3_aa: CASSYAGQESYEQYF
cdr3_nt: TGTGCCAGCAGCTACGCAGGACAGGAGTCCTACGAGCAGTACTTC

j_call: TRBJ2-2
clone_size: -
d_call: TRBD2
v_call: TRBV30
cdr3_aa: CAFSGGSGELFF
cdr3_nt: TGTGCCTTTAGCGGGGGGTCCGGGGAGCTGTTTTTT

j_call: TRBJ2-7
clone_size: few
d_call: -
v_call: TRBV27
cdr3_aa: CASSPNRERSYEQYF
cdr3_nt: TGTGCCAGCAGTCCTAACAGGGAACGGTCCTACGAGCAGTACTTC

j_call: TRBJ2-1
clone_size: few
d_call: TRBD2
v_call: TRBV13
cdr3_aa: CASSSLDGGGDDEQFF
cdr3_nt: TGTGCCAGCAGCTCTCTGGACGGCGGGGGGGACGATGAGCAGTTCTTC

j_call: TRBJ2-7
clone_size: many
d_call: -
v_call: TRBV20-1
cdr3_aa: CSASALREAVYEQYF
cdr3_nt: TGCAGTGCTAGTGCCCTGAGGGAGGCCGTATACGAGCAGTACTTC

j_call: TRBJ2-5
clone_size: -
d_call: TRBD1
v_call: TRBV5-1
cdr3_aa: CASRVGPGQQETQYF
cdr3_nt: TGCGCCAGCAGGGTAGGCCCGGGACAGCAAGAGACCCAGTACTTC

j_call: TRBJ1-1
clone_size: few
d_call: -
v_call: TRBV10-3
cdr3_aa: CAISERGGEAFF
cdr3_nt: TGTGCCATCAGTGAAAGAGGGGGTGAAGCTTTCTTT

j_call: TRBJ2-5
clone_size: few
d_call: TRBD2
v_call: TRBV2
cdr3_aa: CASSPLRGAGETQCF
cdr3_nt: TGTGCCAGCAGTCCACTCCGCGGGGCGGGAGAGACCCAGTGCTTC

j_call: TRBJ2-7
clone_size: few
d_call: TRBD1
v_call: TRBV5-6
cdr3_aa: CASSPQGAYYEQYF
cdr3_nt: TGTGCCAGCAGCCCCCAGGGGGCGTACTACGAGCAGTACTTC

j_call: TRBJ2-7
clone_size: many
d_call: TRBD2
v_call: TRBV7-2
cdr3_aa: CASSLTAGFSYEQYF
cdr3_nt: TGTGCCAGCAGCTTAACAGCGGGATTCTCCTACGAGCAGTACTTC

j_call: TRBJ2-1
clone_size: -
d_call: TRBD1
v_call: TRBV6-2/TRBV6-3
cdr3_aa: CASSPPAQGARVTEQFF
cdr3_nt: TGTGCCAGCAGTCCCCCGGCACAGGGGGCGAGAGTAACTGAGCAGTTCTTC

j_call: TRBJ1-1
clone_size: many
d_call: TRBD1
v_call: TRBV7-9
cdr3_aa: CASSPRTGGEAFF
cdr3_nt: TGTGCCAGCAGCCCAAGGACAGGGGGTGAAGCTTTCTTT